Listed below are T cell receptor beta chains from one sample, sequenced in a study of blood T cell repertoires in COVID-19. This table comes from immunoSEQ multiplex PCR, and its TCRdb copy is limited to in-frame clones, with some not included. The sample consists of 150,000 to 200,000 clones, around 75% of them appearing once. What was sequenced was peripheral blood. These receptors originate from a woman in her 40s with COVID-19, enrolled during active disease. Both conserved end residues are part of each CDR3. D genes are given only for firm matches. Where a row states a size, it is once, few, many or the class of an expanded clone; other rows omit it.

d_gene: -; v_gene: TRBV5-1; abundance: -; j_gene: TRBJ2-5; CDR3nt: TGCGCCAGCAGCCTGTACCAAGAGACCCAGTACTTC; CDR3aa: CASSLYQETQYF
d_gene: TRBD1; v_gene: TRBV18; abundance: once; j_gene: TRBJ1-2; CDR3nt: TGTGCCAGCTCACCACCTGGGACAGGGACCTACTATGGCTACACCTTC; CDR3aa: CASSPPGTGTYYGYTF
d_gene: -; v_gene: TRBV20-1; abundance: once; j_gene: TRBJ1-1; CDR3nt: TGCAGTGAGACCGGGGGGGCTGAAGCTTTCTTT; CDR3aa: CSETGGAEAFF
d_gene: -; v_gene: TRBV7-9; abundance: -; j_gene: TRBJ1-4; CDR3nt: TGTGCCAGCAGCCAACCTCAGGGTTTCGGTGAAAAACTGTTTTTT; CDR3aa: CASSQPQGFGEKLFF
d_gene: TRBD1; v_gene: TRBV16; abundance: -; j_gene: TRBJ1-2; CDR3nt: TGTGCCAGCAGCCAGCCCGGTTGGGACAGGGGGCATCTGAACTATGGCTACACCTTC; CDR3aa: CASSQPGWDRGHLNYGYTF
d_gene: TRBD1; v_gene: TRBV4-2; abundance: -; j_gene: TRBJ2-5; CDR3nt: TGTGCCAGCAGCGCCCCGGGACAGGGACAAGAGACCCAGTACTTC; CDR3aa: CASSAPGQGQETQYF
d_gene: -; v_gene: TRBV11-2; abundance: -; j_gene: TRBJ2-1; CDR3nt: TGTGCCAGCAGCCTCCTAAGGAGGTTCAATATGTACGATGAGCAGTTCTTC; CDR3aa: CASSLLRRFNMYDEQFF
d_gene: TRBD1; v_gene: TRBV29-1; abundance: -; j_gene: TRBJ1-5; CDR3nt: TGCAGCGTATCGACAGGGTTGGACGGAGGTCAGCCCCAGCATTTT; CDR3aa: CSVSTGLDGGQPQHF
d_gene: -; v_gene: TRBV3-1/TRBV3-2; abundance: once; j_gene: TRBJ1-5; CDR3nt: TGTGCCAGCAGCCAAGCAGTTAGCAATCAGCCCCAGCATTTT; CDR3aa: CASSQAVSNQPQHF
d_gene: -; v_gene: TRBV19; abundance: -; j_gene: TRBJ1-2; CDR3nt: TGTGCCAGTAGTCCAAACTTGGACAGCTTAGCGTATGGCTACACCTTC; CDR3aa: CASSPNLDSLAYGYTF
d_gene: TRBD1; v_gene: TRBV7-9; abundance: -; j_gene: TRBJ2-2; CDR3nt: TGTGCCAGCAGAGATGGGACAGACGCGAACACCGGGGAGCTGTTTTTT; CDR3aa: CASRDGTDANTGELFF
d_gene: -; v_gene: TRBV5-5; abundance: -; j_gene: TRBJ2-3; CDR3nt: TGTGCCAGCAGCTTGTTGCCCACAGGCGCCTCTTACACAGATACGCAGTATTTT; CDR3aa: CASSLLPTGASYTDTQYF
d_gene: -; v_gene: TRBV30; abundance: -; j_gene: TRBJ1-1; CDR3nt: TGTGCCTGGAGTGTTAGACTTCGGGTGAACACTGAAGCTTTCTTT; CDR3aa: CAWSVRLRVNTEAFF
d_gene: -; v_gene: TRBV5-3; abundance: -; j_gene: TRBJ2-5; CDR3nt: TGTGCCAGAATCGACCCGGAGGCGGGGCAAGAGACCCAGTACTTC; CDR3aa: CARIDPEAGQETQYF
d_gene: TRBD2; v_gene: TRBV5-1; abundance: -; j_gene: TRBJ2-5; CDR3nt: TGCGCCAGCTCCAGCGGGAGGGTCCAAGAGACCCAGTACTTC; CDR3aa: CASSSGRVQETQYF
d_gene: -; v_gene: TRBV5-1; abundance: -; j_gene: TRBJ2-6; CDR3nt: TGCGCCAGCAGCTTGGTGTCAGGTTTTGGGGCCAACGTCCTGACTTTC; CDR3aa: CASSLVSGFGANVLTF
d_gene: -; v_gene: TRBV5-4; abundance: -; j_gene: TRBJ2-7; CDR3nt: TGTGCCAGCAGCGAGGGGGGGGGCCCAATATACTACGAGCAGTACTTC; CDR3aa: CASSEGGGPIYYEQYF
d_gene: -; v_gene: TRBV24-1; abundance: few; j_gene: TRBJ1-2; CDR3nt: TGTGCCACCAGTGATGGCGGACAGATTTATGGCTACACCTTC; CDR3aa: CATSDGGQIYGYTF
d_gene: -; v_gene: TRBV19; abundance: -; j_gene: TRBJ1-2; CDR3nt: TGTGCCACCACCCCGGCAGGGAGGGGAAGGGATGGCTACACCTTC; CDR3aa: CATTPAGRGRDGYTF
d_gene: -; v_gene: TRBV18; abundance: -; j_gene: TRBJ2-5; CDR3nt: TGTGCCAGCTCCCGAGGACAGTGGGAGACCCAGTACTTC; CDR3aa: CASSRGQWETQYF
d_gene: -; v_gene: TRBV10-3; abundance: -; j_gene: TRBJ2-7; CDR3nt: TGTGCCATCAGTGAAGGCAGGTCCTCCTACGAGCAGTACTTC; CDR3aa: CAISEGRSSYEQYF
d_gene: TRBD1; v_gene: TRBV5-6; abundance: few; j_gene: TRBJ1-2; CDR3nt: TGTGCCAGCAGCTCCGGGACAGGGGTCTATGGCTACACCTTC; CDR3aa: CASSSGTGVYGYTF
d_gene: TRBD2; v_gene: TRBV6-5; abundance: -; j_gene: TRBJ2-7; CDR3nt: TGTGCCAGCAGCCGAGGCGGGAGGGCCTACGAGCAGTACTTC; CDR3aa: CASSRGGRAYEQYF
d_gene: -; v_gene: TRBV12-3/TRBV12-4; abundance: -; j_gene: TRBJ1-2; CDR3nt: TGTGCCAGCACCTCGGGGTTCGGGGATGGCTACACCTTC; CDR3aa: CASTSGFGDGYTF
d_gene: -; v_gene: TRBV7-2; abundance: -; j_gene: TRBJ2-1; CDR3nt: TGTGCCAGCAGCTTAACAGGCACTAACTACAATGAGCAGTTCTTC; CDR3aa: CASSLTGTNYNEQFF
d_gene: TRBD1; v_gene: TRBV6-2/TRBV6-3; abundance: -; j_gene: TRBJ2-1; CDR3nt: TGTGCCAGCAGTCGAGGACAGGATGGTCGGAATGAGCAGTTCTTC; CDR3aa: CASSRGQDGRNEQFF
d_gene: -; v_gene: TRBV19; abundance: -; j_gene: TRBJ2-1; CDR3nt: TGTGCCAGTAGTACTAGATTTAGGGAGGATGAGCAGTTCTTC; CDR3aa: CASSTRFREDEQFF
d_gene: -; v_gene: TRBV5-1; abundance: -; j_gene: TRBJ1-2; CDR3nt: TGCGCCAGCAGCTTGCTTGGACACAGCATCAAGTATGGCTACACCTTC; CDR3aa: CASSLLGHSIKYGYTF
d_gene: -; v_gene: TRBV5-8; abundance: -; j_gene: TRBJ2-2; CDR3nt: TGTGCCAGCAGCTTGGTAAGGGGGACCTACACCGGGGAGCTGTTTTTT; CDR3aa: CASSLVRGTYTGELFF
d_gene: TRBD1; v_gene: TRBV9; abundance: -; j_gene: TRBJ2-7; CDR3nt: TGTGCCAGCAGCGCACCGGGACAGGGTATCTACGAGCAGTACTTC; CDR3aa: CASSAPGQGIYEQYF
d_gene: -; v_gene: TRBV7-2; abundance: -; j_gene: TRBJ2-7; CDR3nt: TGTGCCAGCAGCTTGAGGACAGAAGCCTACGAGCAGTACTTC; CDR3aa: CASSLRTEAYEQYF
d_gene: -; v_gene: TRBV6-6; abundance: -; j_gene: TRBJ1-4; CDR3nt: TGTGCCAGCAGCCTGTATGAAAAACTGTTTTTT; CDR3aa: CASSLYEKLFF
d_gene: TRBD1; v_gene: TRBV16; abundance: -; j_gene: TRBJ1-5; CDR3nt: TGTGCCAGCAGCCACCGGGACAGGCAATATAGCAATCAGCCCCAGCATTTT; CDR3aa: CASSHRDRQYSNQPQHF
d_gene: TRBD1; v_gene: TRBV6-5; abundance: -; j_gene: TRBJ2-1; CDR3nt: TGTGCCAGCAGAGCCGGGACAGACCTCAATGAGCAGTTCTTC; CDR3aa: CASRAGTDLNEQFF
d_gene: -; v_gene: TRBV4-1; abundance: -; j_gene: TRBJ1-5; CDR3nt: TGCGCCAGCAGCCGGGGCCCAGATCAGCCCCAGCATTTT; CDR3aa: CASSRGPDQPQHF
d_gene: TRBD1; v_gene: TRBV4-2; abundance: -; j_gene: TRBJ2-3; CDR3nt: TGTGCCAGCAGCGCACAGGGGGCGGAGGTAGATACGCAGTATTTT; CDR3aa: CASSAQGAEVDTQYF
d_gene: TRBD2; v_gene: TRBV14; abundance: -; j_gene: TRBJ2-7; CDR3nt: TGTGCCAGCAGCCCCGGGACTAGCGGGACCTACTTC; CDR3aa: CASSPGTSGTYF
d_gene: -; v_gene: TRBV24-1; abundance: -; j_gene: TRBJ2-1; CDR3nt: TGTGCCACCAGTGACCCGGGGATGGATGAGCAGTTCTTC; CDR3aa: CATSDPGMDEQFF
d_gene: TRBD2; v_gene: TRBV5-1; abundance: -; j_gene: TRBJ2-2; CDR3nt: TGCGCCAGCAGCTTAGAGGCCCTAGCGGGCGGGGAGCTGTTTTTT; CDR3aa: CASSLEALAGGELFF
d_gene: TRBD1; v_gene: TRBV5-1; abundance: -; j_gene: TRBJ2-5; CDR3nt: TGCGCCAGCAGCTTGATGGGACAGCGTGAAGAGACCCAGTACTTC; CDR3aa: CASSLMGQREETQYF
d_gene: TRBD1; v_gene: TRBV19; abundance: -; j_gene: TRBJ1-2; CDR3nt: TGTGCCAGTAGTCCACAGGGGAATGGCTACACCTTC; CDR3aa: CASSPQGNGYTF
d_gene: TRBD1; v_gene: TRBV7-2; abundance: -; j_gene: TRBJ2-3; CDR3nt: TGTGCCAGCAGCCGGGACAGGGGTACAGATACGCAGTATTTT; CDR3aa: CASSRDRGTDTQYF
d_gene: TRBD1; v_gene: TRBV13; abundance: once; j_gene: TRBJ2-7; CDR3nt: TGTGCCAGCAGCTTCACAGGGGGCCTAAGCTCCTACGAGCAGTACTTC; CDR3aa: CASSFTGGLSSYEQYF
d_gene: -; v_gene: TRBV14; abundance: -; j_gene: TRBJ2-3; CDR3nt: TGTGCCAGCAGCCCCCGGAGGGCCGGCACAGATACGCAGTATTTT; CDR3aa: CASSPRRAGTDTQYF
d_gene: TRBD2; v_gene: TRBV7-3; abundance: -; j_gene: TRBJ2-3; CDR3nt: TGTGCCAGCAGCAAGGGGGGACTAGCAACAGATACGCAGTATTTT; CDR3aa: CASSKGGLATDTQYF
d_gene: TRBD1; v_gene: TRBV11-1; abundance: -; j_gene: TRBJ2-7; CDR3nt: TGTGCCAGCAGCTTTACCGGGACAGAAGACTACGAGCAGTACTTC; CDR3aa: CASSFTGTEDYEQYF
d_gene: TRBD1; v_gene: TRBV18; abundance: -; j_gene: TRBJ2-7; CDR3nt: TGTGCCAGCTCACTAGGGCCGGACAGGGACGAGCAGTACTTC; CDR3aa: CASSLGPDRDEQYF
d_gene: -; v_gene: TRBV3-1/TRBV3-2; abundance: -; j_gene: TRBJ1-1; CDR3nt: TGTGCCAGCAGCCCAACACTAAACACTGAAGCTTTCTTT; CDR3aa: CASSPTLNTEAFF
d_gene: TRBD2; v_gene: TRBV11-2; abundance: -; j_gene: TRBJ2-1; CDR3nt: TGTGCCAGCAGCTCTCAGCGGGAGGGATACAATGAGCAGTTCTTC; CDR3aa: CASSSQREGYNEQFF
d_gene: -; v_gene: TRBV19; abundance: -; j_gene: TRBJ1-5; CDR3nt: TGTGCCCGCCAAGGCGGGGGGGGGTACAATCAGCCCCAGCATTTT; CDR3aa: CARQGGGGYNQPQHF
d_gene: -; v_gene: TRBV7-3; abundance: few; j_gene: TRBJ2-2; CDR3nt: TGTGCCAGCAGCTCCACACTAGTTTCCGGGGAGCTGTTTTTT; CDR3aa: CASSSTLVSGELFF
d_gene: -; v_gene: TRBV12-5; abundance: -; j_gene: TRBJ2-2; CDR3nt: TGTGCTAGCCTAAGAGGAAGCGGGGAGCTGTTTTTT; CDR3aa: CASLRGSGELFF
d_gene: -; v_gene: TRBV6-5; abundance: -; j_gene: TRBJ2-5; CDR3nt: TGTGCCAGCAGTTTAATGCCGGGTATGGCGGAGACCCAGTACTTC; CDR3aa: CASSLMPGMAETQYF
d_gene: TRBD1; v_gene: TRBV7-8; abundance: -; j_gene: TRBJ1-4; CDR3nt: TGTGCCAGCAGCTCACAGGGGGCTGCAACTAATGAAAAACTGTTTTTT; CDR3aa: CASSSQGAATNEKLFF
d_gene: TRBD1; v_gene: TRBV11-3; abundance: -; j_gene: TRBJ2-1; CDR3nt: TGTGCCAGCAGCTTAAGGACAGGGTCGTGGGGGTACAATGAGCAGTTCTTC; CDR3aa: CASSLRTGSWGYNEQFF
d_gene: -; v_gene: TRBV9; abundance: once; j_gene: TRBJ2-7; CDR3nt: TGTGCCAGCAGTGGAACTACCGGGACAAATGCCTACGAGCAGTACTTC; CDR3aa: CASSGTTGTNAYEQYF
d_gene: TRBD2; v_gene: TRBV7-9; abundance: -; j_gene: TRBJ2-7; CDR3nt: TGTGCCAGCAGCCCGGGCGGGGGCTCCTACGAGCAGTACTTC; CDR3aa: CASSPGGGSYEQYF
d_gene: -; v_gene: TRBV20-1; abundance: -; j_gene: TRBJ1-2; CDR3nt: TGCAGTGCTAGTGCCGGGAATGCTAACTATGGCTACACCTTC; CDR3aa: CSASAGNANYGYTF